Listed here are 20 T cell receptor beta chains from one sample, sequenced in a study of blood T cell repertoires in COVID-19. Data came from immunoSEQ multiplex PCR; TCRdb stores just in-frame clones and leaves some out. The repertoire consists of more than 250,000 clones, with around 86% occurring once and the leading ten covering 1.6%. The sample taken for sequencing was peripheral blood. Receptors originate from a woman aged 45 to 65 with acute or convalescent COVID-19.

The chain uses TRBV12-3 or TRBV12-4 and TRBJ1-2, with a tentative D call TRBD1 (5 bases). The CDR3 loop spans 13 amino acids. V lost 6 bases, J lost 3 bases, and 11 bases lay in between. DNA of the CDR3: TGTGCCAGCAGATATACAGGTGACTATGGCTACACCTTC. As protein: CASRYTGDYGYTF.

The gene calls are TRBV5-6 and TRBJ2-1; 7 bases are shared with TRBD2. Germline lookup yields CDR1 SGHDT and CDR2 YYEEEE. Trimming cost V 5 bases and J 2 bases; bases outside gene matches: 4. The CDR3 totals 14 residues. This CDR3 is CASSYGTTYNEQFF. CDR3 coding DNA: TGTGCCAGCAGTTATGGGACTACCTACAATGAGCAGTTCTTC.

The chain recombines TRBV18 with TRBJ2-1; 9 bases are a match to TRBD2. This CDR3 has 17 residues. The germline V gene has CDR1 KGHSH and CDR2 LQKENI. J lost 5 bases, V lost 3 bases, and 11 bases had no gene match. In DNA, the CDR3 is TGTGCCAGCTCACCTTTCCCTGCGGGAGGGTCCCACAATGAGCAGTTCTTC. Translating it yields CASSPFPAGGSHNEQFF.

V and J are TRBV11-2 and TRBJ2-5; D is perhaps TRBD1 (6 bases). V lost 1 base, J lost 2 bases, and 14 bases lay in between. CDR3 size: 16 residues. Looked up from germline, CDR1 is SGHAT and CDR2 is FQNNGV. The CDR3 loop reads CASSLGLRGPQETQYF. The CDR3 nucleotides read TGTGCCAGCAGCTTAGGCCTCAGGGGTCCTCAAGAGACCCAGTACTTC.

The genes are TRBV4-2 and TRBJ2-3; 14 bases align to TRBD2. The germline CDR1 and CDR2 sequences are LGHNA and YNFKEQ. The trim removed 1 base at V and 3 bases at J, leaving 6 bases unmatched. The CDR3 is made up of 18 amino acids. CDR3 region: CASSQAGTSGSVTDTQYF. Written as DNA, the CDR3 is TGTGCCAGCAGCCAAGCGGGGACTAGCGGGAGCGTGACAGATACGCAGTATTTT.

The chain has TRBV19 and TRBJ2-1, with 8 bases aligning to TRBD2. CDR1 and CDR2 from the germline V gene are LNHDA and SQIVND (reference sequence). This CDR3 is built from 15 residues. V shed 6 bases, J shed 0 bases, and the junction held 4 bases outside the gene matches. CDR3 DNA sequence: TGTGCCAGTAGCTATAGCGGGAACTCCTACAATGAGCAGTTCTTC. It codes for CASSYSGNSYNEQFF. The full variable domain, its missing parts supplied by reference TRBV19 and TRBJ2-1, is DGGITQSPKYLFRKEGQNVTLSCEQNLNHDAMYWYRQDPGQGLRLIYYSQIVNDFQKGDIAEGYSVSREKKESFPLTVTSAQKNPTAFYLCASSYSGNSYNEQFFGPGTRLTVL.

The chain joins TRBV6-5 to TRBJ1-3; 9 positions match TRBD1. Trimming removed 4 bases from V and 4 bases from J; junction bases left unmatched: 8. Looked up from germline, CDR1 is MNHEY and CDR2 is SVGAGI. The CDR3 length is 16 residues. For the CDR3, the DNA is TGTGCCAGCAGTTTCTACAGGGGGCGCCGAGGAAACACCATATATTTT. This encodes CASSFYRGRRGNTIYF.

The chain carries TRBV7-2 and TRBJ2-1; 9 bases agree with TRBD2. The CDR3 sequence is 15 residues long. The germline V gene has CDR1 SGHTA and CDR2 FQGNSA. The J segment lost 4 bases and the V segment lost 5 bases, leaving 6 bases of the junction unmatched. CDR3 DNA: TGTGCCAGCAGCCAGGGGCTAGCGGGGTACAATGAGCAGTTCTTC. Encoded protein: CASSQGLAGYNEQFF.

The chain couples TRBV28 to TRBJ2-1, with D perhaps TRBD2 (6 bases). Trimming removed 3 bases at V and 4 bases at J, with 16 bases between. The CDR3 contains 16 residues. The germline V gene encodes CDR1 MDHEN and CDR2 SYDVKM. In DNA, the CDR3 is TGTGCCAGCAGTTTGCCCAGCGGGTACCTATACAATGAGCAGTTCTTC. It codes for CASSLPSGYLYNEQFF.

This chain links TRBV28 with TRBJ2-3; unclear D gene. The CDR3 consists of 15 residues. The germline V gene encodes CDR1 MDHEN and CDR2 SYDVKM. Trimming pared 3 bases from V and 3 bases from J, leaving 13 bases between. CDR3 loop: CASSFDRYRTDTQYF. The CDR3, as DNA: TGTGCCAGCAGTTTTGATAGGTACAGAACAGATACGCAGTATTTT.

This clone appeared a single time. J is TRBJ2-5 and V is TRBV27; the match to TRBD1 covers 10 bases. This CDR3 comprises 14 residues. The germline gives CDR1 MNHEY, CDR2 SMNVEV (reference sequence). V dropped 4 bases and J dropped 13; count of bases not matched to a gene: 12. The CDR3, as DNA: TGTGCCAGCAGTTCTGACAGGGGGCTCTCAAAATCGTACTTC. Protein: CASSSDRGLSKSYF.

This clone was observed a single time. CDR3 in DNA: TGTGCCAGCAGACCCCCCGGGACGGGGGACTACGAGCAGTACTTC. It encodes CASRPPGTGDYEQYF. This chain uses TRBV28 with TRBJ2-7, with D possibly TRBD2 on 6 matching bases. The CDR3 contains 15 residues. Trimming pared 6 bases from V and 3 bases from J, leaving 18 bases between. Germline V gene lookup returns CDR1 MDHEN and CDR2 SYDVKM.

The CDR3 bases are TGCGCCAGCAGCCAAGTCCCAGGGGATTCACCCCTCCACTTT. It codes for CASSQVPGDSPLHF. The chain has TRBV4-1 and TRBJ1-6; a weak D match, TRBD1 (6 bases). CDR1 is MGHRA, CDR2 YSYEKL, per germline. The V gene lost 1 base and the J gene lost 8 bases, with 9 bases spanning the gap. The CDR3 has 14 residues.

The chain has TRBV7-6 and TRBJ1-4; 9 nucleotides line up with TRBD1. CDR1 is SGHVS and CDR2 is FNYEAQ in the germline V gene. The CDR3 sequence is 15 residues long. The trim removed 4 bases at V and 4 bases at J, leaving 4 bases unmatched. The CDR3 loop is CASSSLGQGNEKLFF. The CDR3 coding sequence is TGTGCCAGCAGCTCGCTGGGACAGGGTAATGAAAAACTGTTTTTT. The full variable domain, rest sourced from reference TRBV7-6 and TRBJ1-4, is GAGVSQSPRYKVTKRGQDVALRCDPISGHVSLYWYRQALGQGPEFLTYFNYEAQQDKSGLPNDRFSAERPEGSISTLTIQRTEQRDSAMYRCASSSLGQGNEKLFFGSGTQLSVL.

The chain joins TRBV7-9 to TRBJ2-7; maybe TRBD1 (6 bases). Trimming took off 1 base at V and 6 bases at J, with 13 bases between the two ends. The CDR3 is 14 residues long. Germline V gives CDR1 SEHNR, CDR2 FQNEAQ (reference sequence). Here the CDR3 DNA reads TGTGCCAGCAGCTTAGACAGGGTAGCCGGCGAGCAGTACTTC. It translates to CASSLDRVAGEQYF. Combining the CDR3 with reference TRBV7-9 and TRBJ2-7 gives the whole variable domain DTGVSQNPRHKITKRGQNVTFRCDPISEHNRLYWYRQTLGQGPEFLTYFQNEAQLEKSRLLSDRFSAERPKGSFSTLEIQRTEQGDSAMYLCASSLDRVAGEQYFGPGTRLTVT.

The CDR3 loop is CASSLQQGSQPQHF. CDR3 DNA: TGCGCCAGCAGCCTCCAACAGGGCTCCCAGCCCCAGCATTTT. The chain combines TRBV4-1 with TRBJ1-5, with a possible D match to TRBD1 (6 bases). The V end lost 4 bases, the J end lost 7 bases, and 14 bases lay between the germline ends. In germline, CDR1 is MGHRA, CDR2 YSYEKL. The CDR3 length is 14 residues.

The chain is built from TRBV24-1 and TRBJ2-3, with 10 bases fitting TRBD1. The CDR3 runs to 14 residues. Trimming removed 8 bases from V and 1 base from J; junction bases left unmatched: 2. Germline V gene sequence: CDR1 KGHDR, CDR2 SFDVKD. In DNA form, the CDR3 reads TGTGCCACCATGGGGACAGGGGGCACAGATACGCAGTATTTT. Amino acids: CATMGTGGTDTQYF.

The chain employs TRBV4-3 and TRBJ1-2, with 8 bases lining up with TRBD1. The trim removed 0 bases at V and 7 bases at J, leaving 10 bases unmatched. The V gene's germline CDR1 is LGHNA and CDR2 YSLEER. The CDR3 totals 16 residues. The CDR3 nucleotides are TGCGCCAGCAGCCAAGATATCGGCAGGGGGCTAGGTGGCTACACCTTC. Amino acid sequence: CASSQDIGRGLGGYTF.

This rearrangement joins TRBV7-8 to TRBJ1-2; D ambiguous. The CDR3 has 14 amino acids. Trimming cost V 3 bases and J 4 bases, with 12 bases left between them. Per germline, CDR1 SGHVS and CDR2 FQNEAQ. CDR3: CASSFRVDIYGYTF. For the CDR3, the DNA is TGTGCCAGCAGCTTTCGTGTCGACATCTATGGCTACACCTTC.

J is TRBJ2-7 and V is TRBV9; 8 bases line up with TRBD2. V dropped 3 bases and J dropped 5; count of bases not matched to a gene: 7. The germline V gene encodes CDR1 SGDLS and CDR2 YYNGEE. The CDR3 loop spans 14 amino acids. The CDR3 region is CASSAGGYFDEQYF. CDR3 sequence (DNA): TGTGCCAGCAGCGCGGGGGGGTACTTCGACGAGCAGTACTTC.